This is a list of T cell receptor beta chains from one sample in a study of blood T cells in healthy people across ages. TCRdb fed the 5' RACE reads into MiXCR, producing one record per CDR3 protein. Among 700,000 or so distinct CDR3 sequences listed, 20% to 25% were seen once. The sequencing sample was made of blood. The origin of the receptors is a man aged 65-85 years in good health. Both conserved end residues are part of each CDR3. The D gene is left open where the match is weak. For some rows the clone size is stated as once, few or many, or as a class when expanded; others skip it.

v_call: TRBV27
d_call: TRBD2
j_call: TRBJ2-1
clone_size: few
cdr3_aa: CASSSSGYYNEQFF
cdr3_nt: TGTGCCAGCAGTTCTAGCGGATACTACAATGAGCAGTTCTTC

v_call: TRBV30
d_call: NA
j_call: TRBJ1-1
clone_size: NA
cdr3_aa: CACHGRVTEAFF
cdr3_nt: TGTGCCTGCCATGGACGAGTGACTGAAGCTTTCTTT

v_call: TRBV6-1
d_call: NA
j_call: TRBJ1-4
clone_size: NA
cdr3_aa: CASSKRHSALGEKLFF
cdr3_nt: TGTGCCAGCAGTAAGCGACATTCAGCTTTGGGGGAAAAACTGTTTTTT

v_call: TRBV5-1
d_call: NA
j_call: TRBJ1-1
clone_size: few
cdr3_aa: CASSLDIGDEAFF
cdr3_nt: TGCGCCAGCAGCTTGGACATCGGGGATGAAGCTTTCTTT

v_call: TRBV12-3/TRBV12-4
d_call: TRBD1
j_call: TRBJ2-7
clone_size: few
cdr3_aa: CATRGPGQGTYEQYF
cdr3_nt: TGTGCCACCAGAGGTCCGGGACAGGGGACCTACGAGCAGTACTTC

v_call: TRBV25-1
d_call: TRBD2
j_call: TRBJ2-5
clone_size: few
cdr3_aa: CATASAGGVETQYF
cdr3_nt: TGTGCCACCGCCTCAGCGGGAGGTGTTGAGACCCAGTACTTC

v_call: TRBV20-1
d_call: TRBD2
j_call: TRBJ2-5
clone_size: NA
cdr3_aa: CSARWGLGFETQYF
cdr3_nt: TGCAGTGCTAGATGGGGACTAGGGTTTGAGACCCAGTACTTC

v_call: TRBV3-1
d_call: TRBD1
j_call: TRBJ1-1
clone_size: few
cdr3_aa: CASSPADRGAFF
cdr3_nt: TGTGCCAGCAGCCCGGCGGACAGGGGAGCTTTCTTT

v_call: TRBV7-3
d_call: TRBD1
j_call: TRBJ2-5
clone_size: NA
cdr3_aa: CASSLIGQDGETQYF
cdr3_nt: TGTGCCAGCAGCTTAATAGGACAGGATGGAGAGACCCAGTACTTC

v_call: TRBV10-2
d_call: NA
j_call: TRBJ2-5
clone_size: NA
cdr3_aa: CASSGLGETQYF
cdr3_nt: TGCGCCAGCAGTGGTTTGGGAGAGACCCAGTACTTC

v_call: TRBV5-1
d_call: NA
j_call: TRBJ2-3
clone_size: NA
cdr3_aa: CASSEAGADTQYF
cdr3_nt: TGCGCCAGCAGCGAAGCAGGGGCCGATACGCAGTATTTT

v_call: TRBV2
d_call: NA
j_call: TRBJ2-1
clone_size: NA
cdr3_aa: CASSEGLNEQFF
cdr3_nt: TGTGCCAGCAGTGAAGGGCTCAATGAGCAGTTCTTC

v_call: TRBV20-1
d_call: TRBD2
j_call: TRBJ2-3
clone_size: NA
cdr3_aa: CSARRGLLAGRTDTQYF
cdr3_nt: TGCAGTGCTAGGAGGGGGCTCCTAGCGGGACGCACAGATACGCAGTATTTT

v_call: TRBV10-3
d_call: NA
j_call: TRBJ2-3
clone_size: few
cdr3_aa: CATQSRDFTDTQYF
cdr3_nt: TGTGCCACTCAGTCGCGGGACTTCACAGATACGCAGTATTTT

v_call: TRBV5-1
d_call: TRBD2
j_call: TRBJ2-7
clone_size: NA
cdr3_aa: CASRSGLAGSYEQYF
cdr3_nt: TGCGCCAGCAGATCAGGACTAGCAGGCTCCTACGAGCAGTACTTC

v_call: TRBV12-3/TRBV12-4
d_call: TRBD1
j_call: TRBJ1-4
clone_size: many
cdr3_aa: CASRDRGYNEKLFF
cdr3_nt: TGTGCCAGCAGGGACAGGGGGTATAATGAAAAACTGTTTTTT

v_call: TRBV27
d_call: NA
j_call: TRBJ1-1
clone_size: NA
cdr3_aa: CASSLMGANTEAFF
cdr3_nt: TGTGCCAGCAGTTTAATGGGGGCGAACACTGAAGCTTTCTTT

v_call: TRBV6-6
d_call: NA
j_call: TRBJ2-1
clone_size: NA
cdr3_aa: CASSYRTQRRSYDEQFF
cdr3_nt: TGTGCCAGCAGTTACAGAACCCAGAGGCGCTCCTACGATGAGCAGTTCTTC

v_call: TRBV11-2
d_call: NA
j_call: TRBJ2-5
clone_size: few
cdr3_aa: CASSFSPLQQTQYF
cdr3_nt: TGTGCCAGCAGCTTCAGTCCTCTCCAACAGACCCAGTACTTC

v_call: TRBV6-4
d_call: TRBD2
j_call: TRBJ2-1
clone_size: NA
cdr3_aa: CASSVRLAGVGEQFF
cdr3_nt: TGTGCCAGCAGTGTTAGGCTAGCGGGAGTTGGTGAGCAGTTCTTC

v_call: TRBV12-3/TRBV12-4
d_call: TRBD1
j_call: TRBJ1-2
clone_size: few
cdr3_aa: CASSFPGTVYGYTF
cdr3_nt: TGTGCCAGCAGTTTCCCCGGGACAGTCTATGGCTACACCTTC

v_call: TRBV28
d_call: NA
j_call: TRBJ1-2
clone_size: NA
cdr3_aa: CASRTDLSGLYTF
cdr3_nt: TGTGCCAGCAGAACTGACCTATCAGGTCTCTACACCTTC

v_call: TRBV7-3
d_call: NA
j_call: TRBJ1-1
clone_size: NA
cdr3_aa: CASSPPVLMMNTEAFF
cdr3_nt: TGTGCCAGCAGCCCTCCAGTTCTGATGATGAACACTGAAGCTTTCTTT

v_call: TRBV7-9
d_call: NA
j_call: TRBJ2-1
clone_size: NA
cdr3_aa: CASSFPPGTPYNEQFF
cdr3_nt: TGTGCCAGCAGCTTCCCTCCTGGGACCCCCTACAATGAGCAGTTCTTC

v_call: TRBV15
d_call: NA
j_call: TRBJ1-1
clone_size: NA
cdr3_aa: CATSRAGTNTEAFF
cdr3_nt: TGTGCCACCAGCAGAGCTGGCACGAACACTGAAGCTTTCTTT

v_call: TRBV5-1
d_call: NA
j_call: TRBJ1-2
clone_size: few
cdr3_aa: CASSEDNYGYTF
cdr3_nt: TGCGCCAGCAGCGAGGACAACTATGGCTACACCTTC

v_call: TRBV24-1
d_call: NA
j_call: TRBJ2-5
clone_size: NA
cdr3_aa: CATSEGSIAGVSETQYF
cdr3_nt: TGTGCCACCAGTGAAGGCTCTATCGCGGGCGTGTCCGAGACCCAGTACTTC